This entry lists 29 T cell receptor beta chains sequenced from one sample in a study of response to subunit inactivated influenza vaccine. TCRdb ran MiXCR on the RT-PCR reads and lists one entry per CDR3 protein. The repertoire holds around 850,000 distinct CDR3 sequences, with 18% as singletons. The specimen comprised PBMCs from blood, sampled about 5 days after vaccination. Receptors originate from a man in his forties or fifties who received an inactivated influenza vaccine.

This clonotype was seen a handful of times. The rearrangement joins TRBV18 to TRBJ2-1; 7 positions agree with TRBD2. Germline CDR1 and CDR2: KGHSH and LQKENI. CDR3 length: 14 amino acids. The V gene end was trimmed by 8 bases and the J gene end by 2 bases; junction bases not matched to a gene: 6. Here the CDR3 reads CASLKRGTYNEQFF. CDR3 sequence (DNA): TGTGCCAGCCTAAAGCGGGGTACCTACAATGAGCAGTTCTTC. Based on the CDR3 plus reference TRBV18 and TRBJ2-1, the full variable domain is NAGVMQNPRHLVRRRGQEARLRCSPMKGHSHVYWYRQLPEEGLKFMVYLQKENIIDESGMPKERFSAEFPKEGPSILRIQQVVRGDSAAYFCASLKRGTYNEQFFGPGTRLTVL.

V usage is TRBV27 and J usage is TRBJ2-7; D is perhaps TRBD1 (6 bases). The CDR3 loop spans 15 amino acids. Deletions cut 4 bases from V and 3 bases from J, with 16 bases between. The germline CDR1 and CDR2 sequences are MNHEY and SMNVEV (reference sequence). The CDR3 protein is CASSSGHRAVYEQYF. In DNA form, the CDR3 reads TGTGCCAGCAGTTCGGGACATCGGGCGGTCTACGAGCAGTACTTC.

On this clonotype: A read error may account for a junction end that differs from germline. The V call is TRBV7-8, the J call TRBJ2-2, with 8 bases identical to TRBD1. This CDR3 region has 15 residues. CDR1 and CDR2 from the germline V gene are SGHVS and FQNEAQ. For the CDR3, the DNA is TGTACCAGCAGCCCAAGGACAGGGATGGCCGGGGAGCTGTTTTTT. Encoded protein: CTSSPRTGMAGELFF.

The chain joins TRBV12-3 or TRBV12-4 to TRBJ1-2, with unresolved D. This CDR3 has 11 amino acids. The V end was cut by 3 bases, the J end by 8 bases, with 7 bases between. CDR3 residues: CASSLGWGYTF. The DNA for the CDR3 is TGTGCCAGCAGTTTGGGCTGGGGCTACACCTTC.

The chain combines TRBV28 with TRBJ2-5, with D maybe TRBD2 (6 bases). The length of the CDR3 is 14 residues. Trimming pared 6 bases from V and 5 bases from J, leaving 16 bases between. From germline, CDR1 is MDHEN and CDR2 SYDVKM. The CDR3 sequence is CASRAGFGMETQYF. The DNA for the CDR3 is TGTGCCAGCAGGGCGGGATTCGGGATGGAGACCCAGTACTTC.

In this sample, this clonotype turned up a few times. The chain joins TRBV5-6 to TRBJ1-4; the match to TRBD1 covers 7 bases. The CDR3 has 14 residues. Germline lookup yields CDR1 SGHDT and CDR2 YYEEEE. J gave up 6 bases and V 0 bases, and 2 bases lay outside the gene matches. CDR3 nucleotide sequence: TGTGCCAGCAGCTTGGGGACAGGTTATGAAAAACTGTTTTTT. It yields the protein CASSLGTGYEKLFF.

V usage is TRBV5-1 and J usage is TRBJ2-1; no definite D call. This CDR3 has 15 amino acids. Germline loops: CDR1 SGHRS, CDR2 YFSETQ. V was cut by 4 bases and J by 1 base, with 12 bases left in between. CDR3 sequence: CASSGPLLSYNEQFF. The DNA of the CDR3 is TGCGCCAGCAGCGGACCCCTTTTATCCTACAATGAGCAGTTCTTC.

The chain joins TRBV15 to TRBJ2-1; TRBD2 agrees at 11 bases. Germline-derived CDR1 and CDR2 are LNHNV and YYDKDF (reference sequence). This CDR3 has 16 amino acids. The trim removed 1 base at V and 5 bases at J, leaving 4 bases unmatched. CDR3 residues: CATSRGGLAVNNEQFF. The CDR3 DNA reads TGTGCCACCAGCAGAGGGGGACTAGCGGTAAACAATGAGCAGTTCTTC.

The rearrangement links TRBV4-3 to TRBJ2-2; no definite D call. This CDR3 comprises 13 residues. Germline lookup yields CDR1 LGHNA and CDR2 YSLEER. V shed 0 bases and J shed 7 bases, with 6 bases lying between them. The CDR3 loop reads CASSQDSGGELFF. The DNA of the CDR3 is TGCGCCAGCAGCCAAGATTCCGGCGGGGAGCTGTTTTTT.

Concerning this clonotype itself: A much larger clonotype is one base distant, so this may be a read error. The chain employs TRBV6-1 and TRBJ2-7; D assignment may be TRBD1 or TRBD2 (5 bases each). The CDR3 extends over 15 amino acids. Germline V gene lookup returns CDR1 MNHNS and CDR2 SASEGT. The CDR3 coding sequence is TGTGCCAGCAGCCCCATGGGGACCCATAACTACGATCAGTACTTC. This translates into CASSPMGTHNYDQYF.

This clonotype appeared a few times. The chain carries TRBV3-1 and TRBJ2-5; 10 bases fit TRBD2. Germline V CDR1 and CDR2: LGHDT, YNNKEL (reference sequence). Trimming cost V 3 bases and J 2 bases; bases outside gene matches: 3. The CDR3 length is 15 residues. In DNA, the CDR3 is TGTGCCAGCAGCCAGCGGACTAGCGGTCAAGAGACCCAGTACTTC. This gives the protein CASSQRTSGQETQYF.

This clonotype was found many times. This rearrangement joins TRBV12-3 or TRBV12-4 to TRBJ2-5; 7 bases line up with TRBD2. Germline trimming cut 3 bases from V and 4 bases from J; bases unmatched to any gene: 5. The CDR3 runs to 14 residues. The CDR3 nucleotides are TGTGCCAGCAGTTTTTCGGGAGGTTTAGAGACCCAGTACTTC. As protein: CASSFSGGLETQYF.

This clonotype was seen a handful of times. The rearrangement joins TRBV10-3 to TRBJ1-2; TRBD1 aligns across 12 bases. V dropped 0 bases and J dropped 4; count of bases not matched to a gene: 6. Looked up from germline, CDR1 is ENHRY and CDR2 is SYGVKD. The CDR3 covers 17 residues. The CDR3 bases are TGTGCCATCAGTGAGTCGGGGACAGGGGGCGTTAGCTATGGCTACACCTTC. This encodes CAISESGTGGVSYGYTF.

V is TRBV6-5 and J is TRBJ2-2, with D perhaps TRBD1 (6 bases). V lost 2 bases and J 12 bases, leaving 16 bases between the germline ends. CDR1 is MNHEY, CDR2 SVGAGI, per germline. CDR3 size: 14 residues. CDR3 amino acids: CASSYTGQRLKLFF. The DNA of the CDR3 is TGTGCCAGCAGTTACACCGGACAGCGACTAAAGCTGTTTTTT.

This clonotype showed up many times. The chain employs TRBV5-1 and TRBJ2-3; D remains ambiguous. The length of the CDR3 is 13 residues. Germline lookup yields CDR1 SGHRS and CDR2 YFSETQ. V gave up 5 bases and J gave up 0 bases, with 7 bases separating them. The CDR3 DNA is TGCGCCAGCAGAGACGGGAGCACAGATACGCAGTATTTT. This sequence encodes CASRDGSTDTQYF.

This clonotype occurred a few times. The genes are TRBV11-2 and TRBJ2-1; D possibly corresponds to TRBD2 (6 bases). CDR3 length: 12 residues. Germline CDR1 and CDR2: SGHAT and FQNNGV. Trimming left V 4 bases short and J 8 bases short, with 9 bases between. The CDR3 bases are TGTGCCAGCAGCTCAGGGACTCATGAGCAGTTCTTC. Protein sequence: CASSSGTHEQFF.

This clonotype was observed a few times. The chain is built from TRBV11-2 and TRBJ2-7; TRBD1 agrees at 12 bases. V gave up 0 bases and J gave up 4 bases; unmatched junction bases: 7. The CDR3 sequence is 17 residues long. Germline V gene sequence: CDR1 SGHAT, CDR2 FQNNGV. The CDR3 coding sequence is TGTGCCAGCAGCTTAGATCGCCCGGGACAGGGGGCGTACGAGCAGTACTTC. It codes for CASSLDRPGQGAYEQYF.

The rearrangement joins TRBV6-1 to TRBJ2-3; 8 bases map to TRBD2. Trimming removed 5 bases from V and 4 bases from J; junction bases left unmatched: 5. Germline lookup yields CDR1 MNHNS and CDR2 SASEGT. The length of the CDR3 is 14 residues. CDR3 sequence reads: CASSLSGKADTQYF. The CDR3 coding sequence is TGTGCCAGCAGTCTTAGCGGGAAGGCAGATACGCAGTATTTT.

The chain carries TRBV10-3 and TRBJ2-5, with D perhaps TRBD2 (6 bases). V shed 6 bases and J shed 4 bases, with 12 bases lying between them. CDR1 and CDR2 (germline): ENHRY, SYGVKD. The CDR3 totals 13 residues. CDR3 sequence reads: CAISGSGPETQYF. The DNA of the CDR3 is TGTGCCATCAGCGGGAGCGGTCCAGAGACCCAGTACTTC.

This clonotype was recorded a few times. CDR3 loop: CASSVLLGLAGENGDEQFF. The CDR3, as DNA: TGTGCCAGCAGTGTACTACTCGGACTAGCGGGAGAGAATGGCGATGAGCAGTTCTTC. The chain combines TRBV6-4 with TRBJ2-1, with 13 bases that match TRBD2. Germline loops: CDR1 MRHNA, CDR2 SNTAGT. This CDR3 has 19 residues. Trimming removed 4 bases from V and 8 bases from J; junction bases left unmatched: 17.

The chain uses TRBV19 and TRBJ2-2, with 9 positions matching TRBD1. This CDR3 has 15 amino acids. J lost 7 bases, V lost 7 bases, and 10 bases had no gene match. The V gene's germline CDR1 is LNHDA and CDR2 SQIVND (reference sequence). CDR3 coding DNA: TGTGCCAGTAAAATCCGGGACAGGGAAGGCGGGGAGCTGTTTTTT. It specifies CASKIRDREGGELFF.

This clonotype was picked up one time. A read error may account for a junction end that differs from germline. The rearrangement uses TRBV12-3 or TRBV12-4 and TRBJ2-2; 9 bases align to TRBD2. This CDR3 is built from 14 residues. The CDR3 coding sequence is TGTGCCAGCAGTGAGCGGGAGGCAACCGAGGAGCTGTTTTTT. As protein: CASSEREATEELFF.

A few counts support this clonotype. The genes are TRBV29-1 and TRBJ2-3; D is ambiguous. Germline loops: CDR1 SQVTM, CDR2 ANQGSEA. This CDR3 spans 14 amino acids. Between the trimmed V and J ends, which lost 7 bases and 2 bases, there was a span of 16 bases. As DNA, the CDR3 is TGCAGCGCCACACCTCTTACCCCCACAGATACGCAGTATTTT. The encoded protein is CSATPLTPTDTQYF.

The DNA of the CDR3 is TGTGCCAGCAGCAAAAATAGCGGGGGAGTTTACACAGATACGCAGTATTTT. Protein: CASSKNSGGVYTDTQYF. The rearrangement joins TRBV4-2 to TRBJ2-3; 9 nucleotides line up with TRBD2. Trimming removed 5 bases from V and 2 bases from J; junction bases left unmatched: 11. Germline CDR1 is LGHNA and CDR2 is YNFKEQ. The length of the CDR3 is 17 residues.

V usage is TRBV11-2 and J usage is TRBJ2-1, with D possibly being TRBD2 (5 bases). CDR1 is SGHAT and CDR2 is FQNNGV in the germline V gene. V was clipped by 0 bases and J by 0 bases, with 12 bases between them. The CDR3 totals 17 residues. The CDR3 DNA is TGTGCCAGCAGCTTAGATGCGGGCTTGAGCTCCTACAATGAGCAGTTCTTC. Translated: CASSLDAGLSSYNEQFF.

The V call is TRBV5-1, the J call TRBJ2-3; D perhaps matches TRBD1 (5 bases). The V end was cut by 1 base, the J end by 0 bases, with 15 bases between. The CDR3 is 17 amino acids. Looked up from germline, CDR1 is SGHRS and CDR2 is YFSETQ. CDR3 loop: CASSLIGAGYSTDTQYF. In DNA form, the CDR3 reads TGCGCCAGCAGCTTGATTGGAGCAGGGTATAGCACAGATACGCAGTATTTT.

This clonotype was seen more than once but under ten times. The V gene is TRBV20-1, the J gene TRBJ2-4; D remains ambiguous. V lost 3 bases and J lost 3, with 12 bases in between. The CDR3 spans 14 residues. The germline V gene has CDR1 DFQATT and CDR2 SNEGSKA (reference sequence). The CDR3 DNA reads TGCAGTGCTAGTTCCCTGGGTGGCAAAAACATTCAGTACTTC. It yields the protein CSASSLGGKNIQYF.

The chain carries TRBV30 and TRBJ2-1; 7 bases are a match to TRBD2. The CDR3 totals 14 residues. The V gene's germline CDR1 is GTSNPN and CDR2 SVGIG (reference sequence). J gave up 3 bases and V 1 base, and 3 bases lay outside the gene matches. In nucleotides, the CDR3 is TGTGCCTGGAGTGGGACTAGTCGCTACAATGAGCAGTTCTTC. This translates into CAWSGTSRYNEQFF.

This rearrangement joins TRBV6-5 to TRBJ1-4; TRBD1 might be the D (5 bases). The CDR3 has 17 residues. V was trimmed by 0 bases and J by 3 bases, leaving 14 bases between them. CDR1 MNHEY and CDR2 SVGAGI come from the germline V gene. The CDR3 DNA reads TGTGCCAGCAGTTACTCCCCACACGGGGGTCCTAATGAAAAACTGTTTTTT. Translation: CASSYSPHGGPNEKLFF.